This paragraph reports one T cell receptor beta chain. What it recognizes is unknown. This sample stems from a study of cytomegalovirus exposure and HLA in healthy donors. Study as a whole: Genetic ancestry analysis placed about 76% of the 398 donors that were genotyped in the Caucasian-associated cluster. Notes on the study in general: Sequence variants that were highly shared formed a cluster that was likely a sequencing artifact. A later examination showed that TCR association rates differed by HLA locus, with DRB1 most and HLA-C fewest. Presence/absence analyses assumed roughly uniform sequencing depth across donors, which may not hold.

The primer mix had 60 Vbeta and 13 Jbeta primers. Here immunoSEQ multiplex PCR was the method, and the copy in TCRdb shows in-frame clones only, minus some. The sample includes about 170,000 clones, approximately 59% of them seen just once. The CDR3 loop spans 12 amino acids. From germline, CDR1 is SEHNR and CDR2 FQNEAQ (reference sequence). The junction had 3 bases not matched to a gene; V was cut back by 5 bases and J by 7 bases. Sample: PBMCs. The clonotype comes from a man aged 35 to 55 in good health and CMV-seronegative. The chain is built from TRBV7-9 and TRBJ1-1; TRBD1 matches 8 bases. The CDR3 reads CASSRDRREAFF. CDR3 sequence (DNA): TGTGCCAGCAGCCGGGACAGGCGTGAAGCTTTCTTT.